This T cell receptor (beta chain) was observed in a study of cytotoxic CD8 clonotypes in ibrutinib-treated CLL. Target depth was 1 in 200,000 to 1 in 1 million T cells, about 10x per clonotype. Here immunoSEQ multiplex PCR was the method, and the copy in TCRdb shows in-frame clones only, minus some. The table shows over 6,000 clones, with 65% to 80% occurring only once. Comment on this clone: Its antigen remains unknown.

Study results and caveats: Clonality went higher at ibrutinib response and then dropped back toward baseline at progression.

This specimen was PBMCs, taken before ibrutinib treatment. This sequence was found in a human donor with chronic lymphocytic leukemia.

The CDR3 here is CSVGRLNTEAFF. The CDR3, as DNA: TGCAGCGTTGGGCGGTTGAACACTGAAGCTTTCTTT. The chain combines TRBV29-1 with TRBJ1-1; no firm D call. The CDR3 is made up of 12 amino acids. V lost 4 bases and J lost 0, with 6 bases in between. Germline V gene data show CDR1 as SQVTM and CDR2 as ANQGSEA.